These T cell receptor beta chains were read from a single sample in a study of OX40 agonist ivuxolimab in advanced cancers. TCRdb's copy holds only in-frame clones and misses some; the assay was immunoSEQ multiplex PCR. The sample yields roughly 69,000 clones, 91% seen once. Sequenced here: CD4+ or CD8+ T cells sorted from blood, sampled in a trial of the OX40 agonist ivuxolimab. These TCRs come from an adult with an advanced solid tumor such as melanoma, head and neck, liver or kidney cancer. Both conserved end residues are part of each CDR3. D genes are given only for firm matches. Clone size appears in some rows only: once, few, many, or a class for an expanded clone.

d_gene: TRBD2; abundance: -; v_gene: TRBV27; j_gene: TRBJ2-3; CDR3aa: CASSSPFGGASTDTQYF; CDR3nt: TGTGCCAGCAGTTCTCCTTTCGGGGGGGCTAGCACAGATACGCAGTATTTT
d_gene: -; abundance: -; v_gene: TRBV10-2; j_gene: TRBJ2-3; CDR3aa: CATTGGVTQDTQYF; CDR3nt: TGCGCCACCACCGGTGGTGTGACGCAAGATACGCAGTATTTT
d_gene: -; abundance: -; v_gene: TRBV11-2; j_gene: TRBJ2-2; CDR3aa: CASSSWTAGGTGELFF; CDR3nt: TGTGCCAGCAGCTCTTGGACAGCCGGGGGGACCGGGGAGCTGTTTTTT
d_gene: -; abundance: -; v_gene: TRBV5-4; j_gene: TRBJ2-3; CDR3aa: CASSLKRDITDTQYF; CDR3nt: TGTGCCAGCAGCCTGAAGCGGGACATCACAGATACGCAGTATTTT
d_gene: -; abundance: -; v_gene: TRBV30; j_gene: TRBJ2-1; CDR3aa: CARSSYNEQFF; CDR3nt: TGTGCCCGGAGCTCCTACAATGAGCAGTTCTTC
d_gene: TRBD2; abundance: -; v_gene: TRBV6-1; j_gene: TRBJ2-3; CDR3aa: CASRNGGRDTDTQYF; CDR3nt: TGTGCCAGCAGGAATGGCGGGAGGGATACAGATACGCAGTATTTT
d_gene: -; abundance: -; v_gene: TRBV5-5; j_gene: TRBJ2-3; CDR3aa: CASSLPRPLDTQYF; CDR3nt: TGTGCCAGCAGCTTGCCCAGGCCCCTAGATACGCAGTATTTT
d_gene: -; abundance: -; v_gene: TRBV19; j_gene: TRBJ1-2; CDR3aa: CASSLRVNYGYTF; CDR3nt: TGTGCCAGTAGTCTCAGGGTTAACTATGGCTACACCTTC
d_gene: -; abundance: -; v_gene: TRBV7-2; j_gene: TRBJ2-7; CDR3aa: CASSPRNLDEQYF; CDR3nt: TGTGCCAGCAGCCCCCGTAATCTCGACGAGCAGTACTTC
d_gene: -; abundance: -; v_gene: TRBV5-1; j_gene: TRBJ2-2; CDR3aa: CASSLQFAGELFF; CDR3nt: TGCGCCAGCAGCTTGCAGTTCGCCGGGGAGCTGTTTTTT
d_gene: -; abundance: -; v_gene: TRBV5-4; j_gene: TRBJ2-3; CDR3aa: CASSLMGTDTQYF; CDR3nt: TGTGCCAGCAGCTTGATGGGCACAGATACGCAGTATTTT
d_gene: -; abundance: -; v_gene: TRBV6-5; j_gene: TRBJ1-2; CDR3aa: CASSYSGVSYGYTF; CDR3nt: TGTGCCAGCAGTTACTCGGGGGTCTCCTATGGCTACACCTTC
d_gene: -; abundance: -; v_gene: TRBV29-1; j_gene: TRBJ1-6; CDR3aa: CSAGQRNSPLHF; CDR3nt: TGCAGCGCCGGACAGCGTAATTCACCCCTCCACTTT
d_gene: -; abundance: -; v_gene: TRBV12-5; j_gene: TRBJ1-1; CDR3aa: CASGPVGGAGSSEAFF; CDR3nt: TGTGCTAGTGGCCCGGTGGGGGGGGCTGGAAGTTCTGAAGCTTTCTTT
d_gene: -; abundance: -; v_gene: TRBV9; j_gene: TRBJ2-3; CDR3aa: CASSAGIRGLDTQYF; CDR3nt: TGTGCCAGCAGCGCCGGGATTCGCGGGTTAGATACGCAGTATTTT
d_gene: TRBD1; abundance: -; v_gene: TRBV27; j_gene: TRBJ1-6; CDR3aa: CASSSDRGMTYNSPLHF; CDR3nt: TGTGCCAGCAGCTCCGACAGGGGCATGACCTATAATTCACCCCTCCACTTT
d_gene: -; abundance: -; v_gene: TRBV11-3; j_gene: TRBJ2-1; CDR3aa: CASSPRWDESYNEQFF; CDR3nt: TGTGCCAGCAGCCCCAGATGGGATGAATCCTACAATGAGCAGTTCTTC
d_gene: -; abundance: once; v_gene: TRBV6-5; j_gene: TRBJ1-2; CDR3aa: CASSLRGRGYGYTF; CDR3nt: TGTGCCAGCAGCCTACGTGGTCGGGGGTATGGCTACACCTTC
d_gene: -; abundance: -; v_gene: TRBV20-1; j_gene: TRBJ2-7; CDR3aa: CSARGHEQYF; CDR3nt: TGCAGTGCTAGAGGTCACGAGCAGTACTTC
d_gene: -; abundance: -; v_gene: TRBV18; j_gene: TRBJ1-1; CDR3aa: CASSPIDRTEAFF; CDR3nt: TGTGCCAGCTCACCAATCGATCGCACTGAAGCTTTCTTT
d_gene: TRBD1; abundance: -; v_gene: TRBV7-6; j_gene: TRBJ1-4; CDR3aa: CASSSGQGREKLFF; CDR3nt: TGTGCCAGCAGCTCGGGACAGGGAAGAGAAAAACTGTTTTTT
d_gene: -; abundance: -; v_gene: TRBV5-8; j_gene: TRBJ2-5; CDR3aa: CASSLGLSGMYQETQYF; CDR3nt: TGTGCCAGCAGCTTGGGGTTGTCAGGGATGTACCAAGAGACCCAGTACTTC
d_gene: TRBD1; abundance: -; v_gene: TRBV5-4; j_gene: TRBJ1-4; CDR3aa: CASSLSPGQAEKLFF; CDR3nt: TGTGCCAGCAGCCTATCTCCGGGACAGGCCGAAAAACTGTTTTTT
d_gene: -; abundance: -; v_gene: TRBV2; j_gene: TRBJ2-5; CDR3aa: CASSRLTVGETQYF; CDR3nt: TGTGCCAGCAGTCGCCTGACGGTGGGGGAGACCCAGTACTTC
d_gene: -; abundance: once; v_gene: TRBV7-9; j_gene: TRBJ1-6; CDR3aa: CASSQQGSSYNSPLHF; CDR3nt: TGTGCCAGCAGCCAGCAAGGGAGCTCCTATAATTCACCCCTCCACTTT
d_gene: TRBD2; abundance: -; v_gene: TRBV9; j_gene: TRBJ2-7; CDR3aa: CASSVGAGGYEQYF; CDR3nt: TGTGCCAGCAGCGTAGGAGCGGGAGGGTACGAGCAGTACTTC
d_gene: -; abundance: -; v_gene: TRBV7-2; j_gene: TRBJ2-5; CDR3aa: CASSLVVQYQETQYF; CDR3nt: TGTGCCAGCAGCTTAGTGGTTCAGTACCAAGAGACCCAGTACTTC
d_gene: -; abundance: -; v_gene: TRBV7-9; j_gene: TRBJ2-7; CDR3aa: CASHYSGVNYEQYF; CDR3nt: TGTGCCAGCCACTATTCGGGGGTGAACTACGAGCAGTACTTC
d_gene: TRBD2; abundance: -; v_gene: TRBV10-3; j_gene: TRBJ2-1; CDR3aa: CAISGAGAGNEQFF; CDR3nt: TGTGCCATCAGTGGAGCGGGAGCTGGCAATGAGCAGTTCTTC
d_gene: TRBD1; abundance: -; v_gene: TRBV30; j_gene: TRBJ2-5; CDR3aa: CAWSPGQGYPQETQYF; CDR3nt: TGTGCCTGGAGCCCCGGACAGGGTTATCCCCAAGAGACCCAGTACTTC
d_gene: TRBD1; abundance: -; v_gene: TRBV19; j_gene: TRBJ1-2; CDR3aa: CASSWTGSNGYTF; CDR3nt: TGTGCCAGTAGTTGGACAGGGTCGAATGGCTACACCTTC
d_gene: -; abundance: -; v_gene: TRBV9; j_gene: TRBJ2-5; CDR3aa: CASSVEGIETQYF; CDR3nt: TGTGCCAGCAGCGTGGAGGGGATTGAGACCCAGTACTTC
d_gene: -; abundance: -; v_gene: TRBV10-3; j_gene: TRBJ1-2; CDR3aa: CAISGSPRDYGYTF; CDR3nt: TGTGCCATCAGTGGGTCCCCTCGGGACTATGGCTACACCTTC
d_gene: TRBD1; abundance: -; v_gene: TRBV6-5; j_gene: TRBJ2-2; CDR3aa: CASSATTGAGELFF; CDR3nt: TGTGCCAGCAGTGCTACTACAGGGGCCGGGGAGCTGTTTTTT
d_gene: -; abundance: -; v_gene: TRBV14; j_gene: TRBJ2-7; CDR3aa: CASSQGGLRGEQYF; CDR3nt: TGTGCCAGCAGCCAAGGTGGGCTGAGGGGCGAGCAGTACTTC
d_gene: TRBD2; abundance: -; v_gene: TRBV5-4; j_gene: TRBJ2-1; CDR3aa: CASSFSGGAVEQFF; CDR3nt: TGTGCCAGCAGCTTTAGCGGGGGGGCGGTTGAGCAGTTCTTC
d_gene: -; abundance: -; v_gene: TRBV5-1; j_gene: TRBJ1-3; CDR3aa: CASSVGPEPSNTIYF; CDR3nt: TGCGCCAGCAGCGTTGGACCCGAGCCCTCAAACACCATATATTTT
d_gene: -; abundance: -; v_gene: TRBV21-1; j_gene: TRBJ1-1; CDR3aa: CASSKGAPNTEAFF; CDR3nt: TGTGCCAGCAGCAAAGGCGCGCCGAACACTGAAGCTTTCTTT
d_gene: -; abundance: -; v_gene: TRBV30; j_gene: TRBJ2-2; CDR3aa: CAWSGHLRGGTGELFF; CDR3nt: TGTGCCTGGAGTGGACACCTGAGGGGGGGCACCGGGGAGCTGTTTTTT
d_gene: TRBD2; abundance: -; v_gene: TRBV11-3; j_gene: TRBJ2-1; CDR3aa: CASTLHPPTGGNYNEQFF; CDR3nt: TGTGCCAGCACGCTCCATCCCCCTACGGGAGGGAACTACAATGAGCAGTTCTTC
d_gene: TRBD2; abundance: -; v_gene: TRBV5-1; j_gene: TRBJ2-1; CDR3aa: CASSLGRLADYNEQFF; CDR3nt: TGCGCCAGCAGCTTGGGGAGACTAGCGGACTACAATGAGCAGTTCTTC
d_gene: -; abundance: -; v_gene: TRBV2; j_gene: TRBJ1-1; CDR3aa: CASSYSMNTEAFF; CDR3nt: TGTGCCAGCAGTTATTCCATGAACACTGAAGCTTTCTTT
d_gene: TRBD1; abundance: -; v_gene: TRBV11-1; j_gene: TRBJ2-5; CDR3aa: CASSFGQGYGETQYF; CDR3nt: TGTGCCAGCAGCTTTGGACAGGGATACGGGGAGACCCAGTACTTC
d_gene: TRBD2; abundance: -; v_gene: TRBV30; j_gene: TRBJ2-1; CDR3aa: CACRAGARDEQFF; CDR3nt: TGTGCCTGTCGAGCGGGAGCAAGGGATGAGCAGTTCTTC
d_gene: -; abundance: -; v_gene: TRBV15; j_gene: TRBJ1-1; CDR3aa: CATRSGGGMNTEAFF; CDR3nt: TGTGCCACCAGGTCCGGGGGTGGCATGAACACTGAAGCTTTCTTT
d_gene: TRBD1; abundance: -; v_gene: TRBV7-3; j_gene: TRBJ2-6; CDR3aa: CASSFLRQGFSGANVLTF; CDR3nt: TGTGCCAGCAGCTTCCTTCGACAGGGGTTCTCTGGGGCCAACGTCCTGACTTTC
d_gene: -; abundance: once; v_gene: TRBV18; j_gene: TRBJ2-7; CDR3aa: CASSPQGGSYEQYF; CDR3nt: TGTGCCAGCTCACCACAGGGGGGCTCCTACGAGCAGTACTTC
d_gene: -; abundance: -; v_gene: TRBV27; j_gene: TRBJ2-7; CDR3aa: CASQSSRYEQYF; CDR3nt: TGTGCCAGCCAGTCTTCCCGCTACGAGCAGTACTTC
d_gene: TRBD2; abundance: -; v_gene: TRBV7-9; j_gene: TRBJ2-5; CDR3aa: CASSPRSGGETQYF; CDR3nt: TGTGCCAGCAGCCCCCGTAGCGGGGGTGAGACCCAGTACTTC
d_gene: -; abundance: once; v_gene: TRBV19; j_gene: TRBJ1-1; CDR3aa: CATVGGLGTEAFF; CDR3nt: TGTGCCACCGTGGGGGGGTTAGGCACTGAAGCTTTCTTT